This T cell receptor beta chain came from a study of T cell responses to AZD1222 COVID-19 vaccine. Study findings and constraints: The donor cohort was predominantly white British with a female majority, and clonal diversity may have been underestimated. Among spike-specific TCRs, nearly half reportedly target unmutated variant regions.

The germline gives CDR1 MDHEN, CDR2 SYDVKM. V lost 10 bases and J lost 2, with 4 bases in between. The CDR3 spans 10 residues. Measured with immunoSEQ multiplex PCR; TCRdb has only the in-frame clones, and not every one. In the table there are 150,000 to 180,000 clones, 75% to 95% of which are singletons. For this clone: Its antigen is currently unknown.

This sequence was found in an adult in good health. The starting material was peripheral blood, obtained on day 0 of AZD1222 vaccination. This chain uses TRBV28 with TRBJ2-3; unclear D gene. The CDR3 region is CATYTDTQYF. In nucleotides, the CDR3 is TGTGCCACCTACACAGATACGCAGTATTTT.